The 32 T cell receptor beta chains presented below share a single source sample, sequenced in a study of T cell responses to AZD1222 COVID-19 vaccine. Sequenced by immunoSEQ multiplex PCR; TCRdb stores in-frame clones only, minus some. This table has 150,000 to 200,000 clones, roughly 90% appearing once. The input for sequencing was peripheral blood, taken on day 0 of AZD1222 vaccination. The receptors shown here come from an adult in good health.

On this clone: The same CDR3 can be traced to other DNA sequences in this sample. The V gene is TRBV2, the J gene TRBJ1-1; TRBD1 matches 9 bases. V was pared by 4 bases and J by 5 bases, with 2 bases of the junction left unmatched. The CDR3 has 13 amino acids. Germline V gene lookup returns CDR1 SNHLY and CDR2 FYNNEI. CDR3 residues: CASSGQGGTEAFF. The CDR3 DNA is TGTGCCAGCAGTGGACAGGGGGGGACTGAAGCTTTCTTT.

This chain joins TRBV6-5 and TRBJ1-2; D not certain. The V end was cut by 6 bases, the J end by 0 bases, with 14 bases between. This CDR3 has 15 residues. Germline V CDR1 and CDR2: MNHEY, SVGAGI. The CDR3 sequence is CASSLFRQANYGYTF. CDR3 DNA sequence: TGTGCCAGCAGCCTGTTTAGGCAAGCTAACTATGGCTACACCTTC.

CDR3 bases: TGCGCCAGCAGTGAGCCACTACTCGAGTATGGCTACACCTTC. It yields the protein CASSEPLLEYGYTF. The chain recombines TRBV10-1 with TRBJ1-2, with D unclear. Trimming took 2 bases from V and 5 from J, leaving 12 bases between them. Germline loops: CDR1 WNHNN, CDR2 SYGVQD (reference sequence). The CDR3 extends over 14 amino acids.

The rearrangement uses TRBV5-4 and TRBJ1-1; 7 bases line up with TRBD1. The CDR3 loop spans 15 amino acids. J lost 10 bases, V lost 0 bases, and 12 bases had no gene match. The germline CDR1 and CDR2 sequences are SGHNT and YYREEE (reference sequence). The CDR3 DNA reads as TGTGCCAGCAGCTTGGGAGGAGGGGGCGGGGACGGAGCTTTCTTT. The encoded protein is CASSLGGGGGDGAFF.

The CDR3 reads CAWSVYGGDSPLHF. The CDR3, as DNA: TGTGCCTGGAGTGTTTATGGGGGAGATTCACCCCTCCACTTT. The chain links TRBV30 to TRBJ1-6; D is perhaps TRBD1 (5 bases). The CDR3 length is 14 residues. Trimming removed 0 bases from V and 8 bases from J, with 11 bases in between. Germline values: CDR1 GTSNPN, CDR2 SVGIG (reference sequence).

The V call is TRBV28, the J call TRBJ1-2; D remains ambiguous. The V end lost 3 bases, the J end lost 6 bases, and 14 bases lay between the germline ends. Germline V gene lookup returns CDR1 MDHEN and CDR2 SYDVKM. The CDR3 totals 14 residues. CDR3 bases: TGTGCCAGCAGTTTGGAGGGAATAAGAGATGGCTACACCTTC. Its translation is CASSLEGIRDGYTF.

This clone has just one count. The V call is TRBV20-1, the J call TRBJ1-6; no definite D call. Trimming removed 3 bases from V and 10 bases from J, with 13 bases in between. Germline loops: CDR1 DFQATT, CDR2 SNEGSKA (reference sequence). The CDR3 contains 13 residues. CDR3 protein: CSASDQEPSPLHF. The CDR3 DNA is TGCAGTGCTAGTGACCAGGAGCCGTCACCCCTCCACTTT.

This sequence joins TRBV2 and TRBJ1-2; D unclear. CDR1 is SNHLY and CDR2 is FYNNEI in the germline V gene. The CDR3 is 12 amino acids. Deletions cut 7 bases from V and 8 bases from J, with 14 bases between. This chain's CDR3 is CASNTGFYGYTF. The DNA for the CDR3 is TGTGCCAGCAATACTGGGTTTTACGGCTACACCTTC.

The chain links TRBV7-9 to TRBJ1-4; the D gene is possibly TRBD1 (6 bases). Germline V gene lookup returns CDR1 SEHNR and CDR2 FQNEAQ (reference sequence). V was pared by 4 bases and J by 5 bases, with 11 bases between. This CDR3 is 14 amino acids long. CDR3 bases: TGTGCCAGCAGCTGGTCAGGGGTCAATGAAAAACTGTTTTTT. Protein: CASSWSGVNEKLFF.

The CDR3 sequence: CASSLATDRIYEQYF. The CDR3 coding sequence is TGCGCCAGCAGCTTGGCAACCGACCGTATCTACGAGCAGTACTTC. This chain links TRBV5-1 with TRBJ2-7; D gene unclear. The V end was cut by 0 bases, the J end by 3 bases, with 13 bases between. This CDR3 has 15 residues. The germline CDR1 and CDR2 sequences are SGHRS and YFSETQ.

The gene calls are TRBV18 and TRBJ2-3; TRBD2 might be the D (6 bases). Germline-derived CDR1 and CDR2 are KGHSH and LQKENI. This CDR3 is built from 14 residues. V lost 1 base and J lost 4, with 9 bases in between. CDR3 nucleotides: TGTGCCAGCTCACCACGCGGAGGGGCAGATACGCAGTATTTT. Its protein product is CASSPRGGADTQYF.

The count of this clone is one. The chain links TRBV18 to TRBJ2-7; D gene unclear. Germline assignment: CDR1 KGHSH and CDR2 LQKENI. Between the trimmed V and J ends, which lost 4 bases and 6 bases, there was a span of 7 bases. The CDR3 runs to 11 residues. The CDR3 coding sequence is TGTGCCAGCTCACGTGAGTTCGAGCAGTACTTC. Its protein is CASSREFEQYF.

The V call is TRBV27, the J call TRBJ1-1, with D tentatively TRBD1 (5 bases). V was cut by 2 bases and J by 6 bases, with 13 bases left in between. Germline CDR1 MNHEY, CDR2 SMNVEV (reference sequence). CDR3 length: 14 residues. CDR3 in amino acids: CASSLEFRGAEAFF. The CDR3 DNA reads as TGTGCCAGCAGTTTAGAGTTTAGGGGCGCTGAAGCTTTCTTT.

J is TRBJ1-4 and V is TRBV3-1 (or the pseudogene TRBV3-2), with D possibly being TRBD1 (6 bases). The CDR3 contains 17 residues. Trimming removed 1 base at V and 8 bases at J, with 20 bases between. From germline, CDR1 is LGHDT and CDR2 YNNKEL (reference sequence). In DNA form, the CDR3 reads TGTGCCAGCAGCCAAGGCATACAGGGTTGGGGGGGCGAAAAACTGTTTTTT. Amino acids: CASSQGIQGWGGEKLFF.

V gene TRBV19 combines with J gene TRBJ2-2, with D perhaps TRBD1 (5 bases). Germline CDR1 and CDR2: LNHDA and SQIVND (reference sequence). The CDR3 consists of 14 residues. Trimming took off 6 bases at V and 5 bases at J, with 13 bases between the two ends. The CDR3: CASSPRTKTGELFF. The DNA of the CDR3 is TGTGCCAGTAGCCCGCGGACAAAGACCGGGGAGCTGTTTTTT.

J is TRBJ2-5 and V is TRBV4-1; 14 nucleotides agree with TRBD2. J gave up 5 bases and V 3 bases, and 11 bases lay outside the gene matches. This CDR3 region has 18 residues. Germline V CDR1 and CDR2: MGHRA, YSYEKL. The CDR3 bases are TGCGCCAGCAGCCAGACCGGGACTAGCGGGAGTTCATGGGAGACCCAGTACTTC. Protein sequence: CASSQTGTSGSSWETQYF.

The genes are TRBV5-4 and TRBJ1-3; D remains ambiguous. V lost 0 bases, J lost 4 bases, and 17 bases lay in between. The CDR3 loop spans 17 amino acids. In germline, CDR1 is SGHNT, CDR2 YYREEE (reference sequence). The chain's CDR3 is CASSLGPPGVSGNTIYF. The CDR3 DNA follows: TGTGCCAGCAGCTTGGGCCCCCCCGGGGTATCCGGAAACACCATATATTTT.

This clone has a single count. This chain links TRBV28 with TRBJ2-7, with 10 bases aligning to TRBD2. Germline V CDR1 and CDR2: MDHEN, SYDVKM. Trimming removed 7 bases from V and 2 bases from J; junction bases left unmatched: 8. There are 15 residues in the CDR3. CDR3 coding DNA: TGTGCCAGCACCGTATCCGGGACTAGCGCCTACGAGCAGTACTTC. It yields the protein CASTVSGTSAYEQYF. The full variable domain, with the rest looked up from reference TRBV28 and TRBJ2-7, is DVKVTQSSRYLVKRTGEKVFLECVQDMDHENMFWYRQDPGLGLRLIYFSYDVKMKEKGDIPEGYSVSREKKERFSLILESASTNQTSMYLCASTVSGTSAYEQYFGPGTRLTVT.

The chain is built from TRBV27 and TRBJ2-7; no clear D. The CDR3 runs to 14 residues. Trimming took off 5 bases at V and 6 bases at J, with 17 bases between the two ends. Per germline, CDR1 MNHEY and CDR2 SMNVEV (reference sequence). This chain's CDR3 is CASSLLGAFGEQYF. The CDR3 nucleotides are TGTGCCAGCAGTCTCTTAGGAGCCTTCGGCGAGCAGTACTTC.

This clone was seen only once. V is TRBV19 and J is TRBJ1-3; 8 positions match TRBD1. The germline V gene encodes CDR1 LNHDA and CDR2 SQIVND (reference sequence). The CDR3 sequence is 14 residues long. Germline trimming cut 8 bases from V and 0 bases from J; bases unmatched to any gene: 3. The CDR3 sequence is CASRQGSSGNTIYF. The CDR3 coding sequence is TGTGCCAGTCGACAGGGGAGCTCTGGAAACACCATATATTTT. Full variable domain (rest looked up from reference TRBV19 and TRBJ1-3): DGGITQSPKYLFRKEGQNVTLSCEQNLNHDAMYWYRQDPGQGLRLIYYSQIVNDFQKGDIAEGYSVSREKKESFPLTVTSAQKNPTAFYLCASRQGSSGNTIYFGEGSWLTVV.

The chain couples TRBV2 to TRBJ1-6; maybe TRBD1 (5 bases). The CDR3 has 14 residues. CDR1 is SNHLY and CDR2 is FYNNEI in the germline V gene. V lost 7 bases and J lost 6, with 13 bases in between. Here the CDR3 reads CASTATATNSPLHF. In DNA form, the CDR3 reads TGTGCCAGCACGGCGACAGCTACTAATTCACCCCTCCACTTT.

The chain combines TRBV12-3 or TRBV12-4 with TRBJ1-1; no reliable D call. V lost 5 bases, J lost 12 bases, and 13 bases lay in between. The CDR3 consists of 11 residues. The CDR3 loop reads CASSSGLQTFF. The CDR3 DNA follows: TGTGCCAGCAGTAGTGGGTTGCAGACTTTCTTT.

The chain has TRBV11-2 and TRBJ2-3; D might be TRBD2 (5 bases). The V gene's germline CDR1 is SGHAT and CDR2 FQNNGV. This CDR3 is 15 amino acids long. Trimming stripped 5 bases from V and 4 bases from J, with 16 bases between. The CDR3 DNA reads TGTGCCAGCAGCCCCCGCCGGGGTAGCCCAGATACGCAGTATTTT. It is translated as CASSPRRGSPDTQYF.

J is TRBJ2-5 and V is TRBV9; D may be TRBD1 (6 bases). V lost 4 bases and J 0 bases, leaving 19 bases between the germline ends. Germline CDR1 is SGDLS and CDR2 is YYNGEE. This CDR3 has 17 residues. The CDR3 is CASSPRGHLQNQETQYF. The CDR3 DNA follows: TGTGCCAGCAGCCCCAGGGGTCACCTACAAAACCAAGAGACCCAGTACTTC.

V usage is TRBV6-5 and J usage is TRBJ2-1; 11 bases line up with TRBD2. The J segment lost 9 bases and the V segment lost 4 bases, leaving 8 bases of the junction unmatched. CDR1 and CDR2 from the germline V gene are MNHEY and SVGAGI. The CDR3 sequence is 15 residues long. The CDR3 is CASSSGTSGTSEQFF. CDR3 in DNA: TGTGCCAGCAGTTCGGGGACTAGCGGAACTAGTGAGCAGTTCTTC.

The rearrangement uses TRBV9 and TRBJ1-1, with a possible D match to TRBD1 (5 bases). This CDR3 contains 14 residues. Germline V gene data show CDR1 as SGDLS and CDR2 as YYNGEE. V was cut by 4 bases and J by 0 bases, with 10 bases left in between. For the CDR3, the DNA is TGTGCCAGCAGCCCTCGACAGATGAACACTGAAGCTTTCTTT. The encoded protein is CASSPRQMNTEAFF.

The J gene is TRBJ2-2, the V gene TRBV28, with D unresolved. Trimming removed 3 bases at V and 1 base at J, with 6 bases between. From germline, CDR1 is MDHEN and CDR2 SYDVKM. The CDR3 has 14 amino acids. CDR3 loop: CASSFGLNTGELFF. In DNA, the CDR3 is TGTGCCAGCAGTTTCGGGTTGAACACCGGGGAGCTGTTTTTT.

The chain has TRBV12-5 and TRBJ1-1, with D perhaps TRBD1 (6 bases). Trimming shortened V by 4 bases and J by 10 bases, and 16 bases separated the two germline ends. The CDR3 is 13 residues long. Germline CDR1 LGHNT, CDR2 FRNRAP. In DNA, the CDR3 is TGTGCTAGTGGTTCAACCGCGGACAGTCGAGCTTTCTTT. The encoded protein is CASGSTADSRAFF.

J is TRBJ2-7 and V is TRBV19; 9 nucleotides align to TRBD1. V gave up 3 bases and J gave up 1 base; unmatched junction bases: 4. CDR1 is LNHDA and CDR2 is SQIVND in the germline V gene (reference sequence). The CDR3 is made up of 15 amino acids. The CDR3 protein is CASSMSGTGSYEQYF. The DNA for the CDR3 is TGTGCCAGTAGTATGTCCGGGACAGGGTCCTACGAGCAGTACTTC.

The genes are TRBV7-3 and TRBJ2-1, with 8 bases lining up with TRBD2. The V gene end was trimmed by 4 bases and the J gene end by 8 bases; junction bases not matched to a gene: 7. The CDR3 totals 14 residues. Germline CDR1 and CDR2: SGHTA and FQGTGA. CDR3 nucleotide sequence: TGTGCCAGCAGCTCAAGCGGGAGTCTTGATGAGCAGTTCTTC. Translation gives CASSSSGSLDEQFF.

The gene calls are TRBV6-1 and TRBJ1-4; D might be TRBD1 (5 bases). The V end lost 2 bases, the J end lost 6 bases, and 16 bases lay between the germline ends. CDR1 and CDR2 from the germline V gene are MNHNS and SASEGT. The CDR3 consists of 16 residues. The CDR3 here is CASSEHLSGIYEKLFF. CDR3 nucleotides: TGTGCCAGCAGTGAACACCTCTCAGGGATTTATGAAAAACTGTTTTTT.

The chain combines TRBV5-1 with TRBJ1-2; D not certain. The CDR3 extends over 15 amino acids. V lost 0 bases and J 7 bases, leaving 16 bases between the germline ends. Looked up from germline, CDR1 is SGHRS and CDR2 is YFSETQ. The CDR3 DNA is TGCGCCAGCAGCTTGGGGACCCCGGGGTTAGGTGGCTACACCTTC. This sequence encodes CASSLGTPGLGGYTF.